The subject of this entry is one T cell receptor (beta chain). The sample originates from a study of T cell responses to AZD1222 COVID-19 vaccine. CDR1 and CDR2 from the germline V gene are SGHVS and FNYEAQ. CDR3 size: 15 residues. Deletions cut 8 bases from V and 1 base from J, with 17 bases between. Here immunoSEQ multiplex PCR was the method, and the copy in TCRdb shows in-frame clones only, minus some. This sample has over 100,000 clones, with roughly nine tenths found just once. Specimen: peripheral blood, collected on day 0 of AZD1222 vaccination. The V call is TRBV7-6, the J call TRBJ2-5, with D perhaps matching TRBD1 (5 bases). This sequence was found in an adult in good health. The CDR3 loop is CASRIGAIPQETQYF. CDR3 nucleotide sequence: TGTGCCAGCCGGATAGGGGCCATCCCCCAAGAGACCCAGTACTTC.